This paragraph covers one TCR beta chain sequence. Time point described: patch test 2, 6 weeks after DPC sensitization. The treatment is: therapeutic diphenylcyclopropenone sensitization with weekly scalp DPC. This entry is derived from a study of human T cells and chemical hapten exposure. Each CDR3 protein gets one entry after TCRdb re-called the RACE reads with MiXCR. The sample has under 450,000 distinct CDR3 sequences, around 6% seen once; the top ten hold about 5%. Germline V gene data show CDR1 as SGHDN and CDR2 as FVKESK. There are 15 residues in the CDR3. The V and J ends lost 1 base and 3 bases respectively, with 11 bases between them.

The material sequenced was whole blood, taken in connection with sensitization to the hapten diphenylcyclopropenone (DPC). The sequence came from a woman aged 18 to 35 with alopecia areata. Some clones in this sample may be carry-over from other donors' samples. This chain links TRBV14 with TRBJ2-3; D uncertain. The CDR3 coding sequence is TGTGCCAGCAGCCAAGGGGTTATCGAGACAGATACGCAGTATTTT. Protein sequence: CASSQGVIETDTQYF.